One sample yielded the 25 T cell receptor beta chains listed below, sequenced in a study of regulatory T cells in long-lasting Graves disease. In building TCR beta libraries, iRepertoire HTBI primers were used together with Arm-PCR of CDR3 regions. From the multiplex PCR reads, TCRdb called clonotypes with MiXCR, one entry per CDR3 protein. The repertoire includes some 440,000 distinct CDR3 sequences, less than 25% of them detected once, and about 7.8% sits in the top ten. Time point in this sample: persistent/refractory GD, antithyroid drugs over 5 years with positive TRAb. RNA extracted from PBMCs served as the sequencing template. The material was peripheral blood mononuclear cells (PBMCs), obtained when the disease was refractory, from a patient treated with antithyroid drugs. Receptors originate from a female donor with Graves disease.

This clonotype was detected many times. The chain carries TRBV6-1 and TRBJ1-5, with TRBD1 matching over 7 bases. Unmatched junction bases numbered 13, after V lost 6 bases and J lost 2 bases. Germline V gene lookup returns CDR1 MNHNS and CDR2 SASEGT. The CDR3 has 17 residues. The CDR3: CASSPGQSFGRNQPQHF. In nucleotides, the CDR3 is TGTGCCAGCAGCCCGGGACAGAGTTTCGGTCGCAATCAGCCCCAGCATTTT.

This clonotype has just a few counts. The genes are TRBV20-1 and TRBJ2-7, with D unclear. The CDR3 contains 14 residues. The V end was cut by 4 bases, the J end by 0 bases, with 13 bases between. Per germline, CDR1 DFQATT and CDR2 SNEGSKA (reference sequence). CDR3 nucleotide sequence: TGCAGTGCTAATGGGTTCTCTAGCTCCTACGAGCAGTACTTC. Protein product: CSANGFSSSYEQYF.

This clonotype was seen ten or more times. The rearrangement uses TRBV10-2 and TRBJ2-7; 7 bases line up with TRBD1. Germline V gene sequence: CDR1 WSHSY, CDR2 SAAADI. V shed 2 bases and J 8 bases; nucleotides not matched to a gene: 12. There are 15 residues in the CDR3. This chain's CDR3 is CASSERGQGRRKQYF. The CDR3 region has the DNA TGCGCCAGCAGTGAGAGGGGGCAGGGAAGGAGAAAGCAGTACTTC.

The CDR3 DNA follows: TGTGCCAGCAGTTGGATCGGGGGCTCTAGCACTGAAGCTTTCTTT. This encodes CASSWIGGSSTEAFF. The chain joins TRBV6-5 to TRBJ1-1, with TRBD1 as a possible D gene (6 bases). Deletions cut 4 bases from V and 4 bases from J, with 16 bases between. Germline lookup yields CDR1 MNHEY and CDR2 SVGAGI. The CDR3 consists of 15 residues.

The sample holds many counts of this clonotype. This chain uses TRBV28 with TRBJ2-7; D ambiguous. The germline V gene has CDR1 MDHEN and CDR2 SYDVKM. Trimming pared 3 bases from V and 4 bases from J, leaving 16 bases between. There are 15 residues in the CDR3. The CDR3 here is CASSFSRTPVYEQYF. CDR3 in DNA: TGTGCCAGCAGTTTTTCGCGGACGCCAGTATACGAGCAGTACTTC.

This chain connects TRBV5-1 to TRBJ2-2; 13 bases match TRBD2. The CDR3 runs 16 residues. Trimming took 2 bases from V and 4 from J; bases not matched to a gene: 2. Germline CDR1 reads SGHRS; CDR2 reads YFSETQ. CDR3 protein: CASSFGLAGATGELFF. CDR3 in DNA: TGCGCCAGCAGCTTCGGACTAGCGGGAGCCACCGGGGAGCTGTTTTTT.

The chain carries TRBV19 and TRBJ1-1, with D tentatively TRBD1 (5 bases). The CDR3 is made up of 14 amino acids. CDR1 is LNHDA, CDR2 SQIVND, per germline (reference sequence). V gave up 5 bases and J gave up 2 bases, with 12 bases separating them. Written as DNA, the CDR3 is TGTGCCAGTAGTCGCCGGGACGGAAACACTGAAGCTTTCTTT. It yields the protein CASSRRDGNTEAFF.

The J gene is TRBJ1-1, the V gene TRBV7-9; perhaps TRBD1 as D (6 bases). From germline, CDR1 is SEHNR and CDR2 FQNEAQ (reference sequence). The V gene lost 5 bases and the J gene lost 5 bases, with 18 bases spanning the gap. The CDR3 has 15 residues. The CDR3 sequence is CASSDRGGGSTEAFF. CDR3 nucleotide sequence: TGTGCCAGCAGCGATAGAGGGGGTGGGTCGACTGAAGCTTTCTTT.

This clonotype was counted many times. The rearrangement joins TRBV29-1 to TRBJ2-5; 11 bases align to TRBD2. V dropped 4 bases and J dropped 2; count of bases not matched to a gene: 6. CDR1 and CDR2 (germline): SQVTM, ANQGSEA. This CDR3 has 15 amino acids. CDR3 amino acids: CSVGRLAGLQETQYF. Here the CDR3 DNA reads TGCAGCGTTGGACGACTAGCGGGGTTACAAGAGACCCAGTACTTC.

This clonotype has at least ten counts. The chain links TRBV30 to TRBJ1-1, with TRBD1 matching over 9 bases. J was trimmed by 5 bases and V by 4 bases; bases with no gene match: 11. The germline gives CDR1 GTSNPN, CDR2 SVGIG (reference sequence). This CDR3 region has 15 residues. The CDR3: CAWIDTGTGLTEAFF. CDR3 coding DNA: TGTGCCTGGATCGACACCGGGACAGGGTTGACTGAAGCTTTCTTT.

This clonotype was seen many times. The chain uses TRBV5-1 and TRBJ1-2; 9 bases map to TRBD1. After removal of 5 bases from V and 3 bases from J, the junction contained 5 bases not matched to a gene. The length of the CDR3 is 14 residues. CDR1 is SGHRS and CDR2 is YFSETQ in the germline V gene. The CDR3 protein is CASRWGQGDYGYTF. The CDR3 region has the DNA TGCGCCAGCAGGTGGGGACAGGGCGACTATGGCTACACCTTC.

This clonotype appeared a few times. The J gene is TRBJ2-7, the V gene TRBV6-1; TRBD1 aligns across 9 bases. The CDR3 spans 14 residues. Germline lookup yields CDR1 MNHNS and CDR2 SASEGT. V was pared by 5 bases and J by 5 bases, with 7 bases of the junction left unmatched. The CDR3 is CASSPGTGFDEQYF. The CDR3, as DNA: TGTGCCAGCAGTCCCGGGACAGGGTTCGACGAGCAGTACTTC.

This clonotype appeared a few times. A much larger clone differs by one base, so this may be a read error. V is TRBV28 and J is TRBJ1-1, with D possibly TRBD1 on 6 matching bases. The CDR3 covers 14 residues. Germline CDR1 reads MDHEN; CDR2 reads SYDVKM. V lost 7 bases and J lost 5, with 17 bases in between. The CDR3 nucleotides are TGTGCCAGCACCCCTTGGGGGGGGGCTACTGAAGCTTTCTTT. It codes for CASTPWGGATEAFF.

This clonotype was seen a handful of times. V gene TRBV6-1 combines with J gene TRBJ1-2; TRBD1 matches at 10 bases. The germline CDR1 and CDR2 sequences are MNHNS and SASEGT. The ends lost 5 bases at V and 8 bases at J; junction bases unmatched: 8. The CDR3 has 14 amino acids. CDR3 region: CASSQPGTGVGYTF. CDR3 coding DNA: TGTGCCAGCAGTCAACCCGGGACAGGGGTCGGCTACACCTTC.

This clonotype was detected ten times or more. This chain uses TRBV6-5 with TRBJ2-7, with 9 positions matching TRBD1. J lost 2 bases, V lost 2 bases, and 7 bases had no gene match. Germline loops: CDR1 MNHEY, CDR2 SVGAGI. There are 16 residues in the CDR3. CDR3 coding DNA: TGTGCCAGCAGTTACGACAGGGACAGGGTAACCTACGAGCAGTACTTC. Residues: CASSYDRDRVTYEQYF.

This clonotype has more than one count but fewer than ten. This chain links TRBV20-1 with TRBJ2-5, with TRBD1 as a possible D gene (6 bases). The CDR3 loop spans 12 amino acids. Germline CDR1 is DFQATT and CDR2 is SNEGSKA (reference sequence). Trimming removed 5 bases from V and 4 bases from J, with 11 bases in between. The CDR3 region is CSASQGGETQYF. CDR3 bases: TGCAGTGCTTCACAGGGTGGAGAGACCCAGTACTTC.

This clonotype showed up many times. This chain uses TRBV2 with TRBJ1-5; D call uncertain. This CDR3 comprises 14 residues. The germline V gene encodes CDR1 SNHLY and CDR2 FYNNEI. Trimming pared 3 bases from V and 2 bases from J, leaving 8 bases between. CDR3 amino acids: CASSDSTGNQPQHF. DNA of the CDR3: TGTGCCAGCAGTGACTCCACCGGCAATCAGCCCCAGCATTTT.

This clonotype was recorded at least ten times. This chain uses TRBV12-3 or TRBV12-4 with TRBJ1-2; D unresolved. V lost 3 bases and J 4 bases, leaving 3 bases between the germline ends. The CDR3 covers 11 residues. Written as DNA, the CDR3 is TGTGCCAGCAGTTTGCCCTATGGCTACACCTTC. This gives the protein CASSLPYGYTF.

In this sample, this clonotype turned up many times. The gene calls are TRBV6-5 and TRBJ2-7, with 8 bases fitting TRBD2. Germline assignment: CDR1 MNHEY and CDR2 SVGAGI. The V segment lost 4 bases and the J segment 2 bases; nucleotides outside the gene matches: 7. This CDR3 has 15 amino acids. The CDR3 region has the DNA TGTGCCAGCAGTTGGGCGGGAGGTGGTACCTACGAGCAGTACTTC. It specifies CASSWAGGGTYEQYF.

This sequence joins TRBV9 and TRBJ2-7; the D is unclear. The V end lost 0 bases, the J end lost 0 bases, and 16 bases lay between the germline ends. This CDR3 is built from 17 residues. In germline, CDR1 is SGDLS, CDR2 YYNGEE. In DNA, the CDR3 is TGTGCCAGCAGCGTAGCTAGGGTAGCAGTCCGCTCCTACGAGCAGTACTTC. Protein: CASSVARVAVRSYEQYF.

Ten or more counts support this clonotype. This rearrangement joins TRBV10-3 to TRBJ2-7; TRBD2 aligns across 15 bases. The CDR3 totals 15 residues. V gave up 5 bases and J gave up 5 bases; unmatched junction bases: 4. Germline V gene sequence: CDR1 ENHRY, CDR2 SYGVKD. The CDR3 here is CAISKGLAGGNEQYF. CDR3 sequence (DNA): TGTGCCATCAGTAAGGGACTAGCGGGAGGAAACGAGCAGTACTTC.

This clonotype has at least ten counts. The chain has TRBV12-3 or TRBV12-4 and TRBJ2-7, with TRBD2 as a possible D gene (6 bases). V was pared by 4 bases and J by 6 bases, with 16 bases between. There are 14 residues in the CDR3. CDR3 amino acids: CASSSGLLGGEQYF. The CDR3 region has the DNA TGTGCCAGCAGTTCGGGACTCTTAGGAGGCGAGCAGTACTTC.

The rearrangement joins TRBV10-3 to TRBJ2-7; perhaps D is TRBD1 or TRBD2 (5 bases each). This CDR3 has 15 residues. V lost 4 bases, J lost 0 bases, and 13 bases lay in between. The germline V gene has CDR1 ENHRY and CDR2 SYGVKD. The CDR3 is CAISVSGTASYEQYF. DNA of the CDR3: TGTGCCATCAGTGTCTCCGGGACGGCCTCCTACGAGCAGTACTTC.

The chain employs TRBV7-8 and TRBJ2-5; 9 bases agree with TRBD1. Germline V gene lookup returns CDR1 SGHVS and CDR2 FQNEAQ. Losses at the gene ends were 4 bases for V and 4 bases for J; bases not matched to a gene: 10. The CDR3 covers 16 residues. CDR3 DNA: TGTGCCAGCAGCTCTAATCTCGGGACAGGGCGAGAGACCCAGTACTTC. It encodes CASSSNLGTGRETQYF.

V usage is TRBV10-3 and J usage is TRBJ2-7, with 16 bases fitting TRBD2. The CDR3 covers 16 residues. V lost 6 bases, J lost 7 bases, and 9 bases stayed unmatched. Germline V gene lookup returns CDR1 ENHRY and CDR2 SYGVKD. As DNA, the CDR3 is TGTGCCATCAGGTCGGGGACTAGCGGGAGGGTGGGGGAGCAGTACTTC. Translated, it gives CAIRSGTSGRVGEQYF.